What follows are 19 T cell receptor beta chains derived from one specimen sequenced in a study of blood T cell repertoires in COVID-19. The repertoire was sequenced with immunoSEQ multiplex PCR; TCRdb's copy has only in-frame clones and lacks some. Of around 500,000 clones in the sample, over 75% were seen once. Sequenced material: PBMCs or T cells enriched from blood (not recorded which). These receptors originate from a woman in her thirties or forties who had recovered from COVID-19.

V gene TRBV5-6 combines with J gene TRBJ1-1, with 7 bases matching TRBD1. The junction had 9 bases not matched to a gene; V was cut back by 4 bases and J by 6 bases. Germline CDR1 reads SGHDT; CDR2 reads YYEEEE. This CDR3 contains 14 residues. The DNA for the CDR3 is TGTGCCAGCAGCGTAGACAGGGAGTCTCCTGAAGCTTTCTTT. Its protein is CASSVDRESPEAFF.

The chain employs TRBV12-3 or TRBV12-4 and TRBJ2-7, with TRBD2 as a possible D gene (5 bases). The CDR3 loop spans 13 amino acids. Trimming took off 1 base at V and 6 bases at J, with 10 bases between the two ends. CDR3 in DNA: TGTGCCAGCAGTTTAGATGGAGGACCCGAGCAGTACTTC. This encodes CASSLDGGPEQYF.

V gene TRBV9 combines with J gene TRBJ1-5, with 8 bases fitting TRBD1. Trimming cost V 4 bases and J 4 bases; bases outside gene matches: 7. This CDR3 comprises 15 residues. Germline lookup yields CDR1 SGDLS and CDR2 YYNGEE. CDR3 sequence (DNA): TGTGCCAGCAGCAAGGGACAGGCGATGAATCAGCCCCAGCATTTT. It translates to CASSKGQAMNQPQHF.

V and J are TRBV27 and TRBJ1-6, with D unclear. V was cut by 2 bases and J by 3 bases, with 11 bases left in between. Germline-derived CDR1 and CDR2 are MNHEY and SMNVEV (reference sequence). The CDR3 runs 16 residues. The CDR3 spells CASSLKPGVYNSPLHF. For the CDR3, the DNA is TGTGCCAGCAGTTTAAAACCAGGCGTCTATAATTCACCCCTCCACTTT.

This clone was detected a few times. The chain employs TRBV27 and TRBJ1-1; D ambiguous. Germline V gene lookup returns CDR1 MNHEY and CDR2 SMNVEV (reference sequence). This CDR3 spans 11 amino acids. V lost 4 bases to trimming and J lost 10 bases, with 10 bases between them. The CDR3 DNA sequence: TGTGCCAGCAGTTCCAGATCGGGAGCTTTCTTT. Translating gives CASSSRSGAFF.

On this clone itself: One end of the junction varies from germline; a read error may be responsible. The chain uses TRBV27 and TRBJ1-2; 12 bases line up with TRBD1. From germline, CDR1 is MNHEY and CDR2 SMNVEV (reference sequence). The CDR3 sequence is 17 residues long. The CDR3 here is CAGSSGTGGFFVYGYTF. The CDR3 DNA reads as TGTGCCGGCAGTTCCGGGACAGGGGGCTTCTTCGTCTATGGCTACACCTTC.

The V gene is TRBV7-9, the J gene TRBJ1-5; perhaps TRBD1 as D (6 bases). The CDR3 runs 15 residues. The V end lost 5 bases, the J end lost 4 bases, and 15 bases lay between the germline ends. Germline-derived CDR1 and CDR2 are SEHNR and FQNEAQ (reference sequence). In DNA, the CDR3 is TGTGCCAGCAGCGGATACAGGGAGGGGAATCAGCCCCAGCATTTT. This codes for CASSGYREGNQPQHF.

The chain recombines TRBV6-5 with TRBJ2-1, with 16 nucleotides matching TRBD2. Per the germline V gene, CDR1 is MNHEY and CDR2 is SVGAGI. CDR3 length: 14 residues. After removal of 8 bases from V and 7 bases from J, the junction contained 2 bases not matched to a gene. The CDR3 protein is CASGTSGRVNEQFF. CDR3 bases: TGTGCCAGCGGGACTAGCGGGAGGGTGAATGAGCAGTTCTTC.

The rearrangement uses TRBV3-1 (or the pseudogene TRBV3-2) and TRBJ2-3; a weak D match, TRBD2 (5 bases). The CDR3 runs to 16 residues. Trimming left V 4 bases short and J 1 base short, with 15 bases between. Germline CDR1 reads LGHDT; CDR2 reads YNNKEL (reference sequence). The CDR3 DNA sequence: TGTGCCAGCAGCCCCCTTGCTGGGAGAGGCACAGATACGCAGTATTTT. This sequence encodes CASSPLAGRGTDTQYF.

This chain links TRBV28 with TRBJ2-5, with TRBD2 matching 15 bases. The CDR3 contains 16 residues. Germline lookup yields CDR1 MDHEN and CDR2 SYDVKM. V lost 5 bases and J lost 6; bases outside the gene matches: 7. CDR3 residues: CASSPIGTSGRKTQYF. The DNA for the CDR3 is TGTGCCAGCAGTCCAATTGGGACTAGCGGGAGGAAGACCCAGTACTTC. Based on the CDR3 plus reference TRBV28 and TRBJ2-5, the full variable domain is DVKVTQSSRYLVKRTGEKVFLECVQDMDHENMFWYRQDPGLGLRLIYFSYDVKMKEKGDIPEGYSVSREKKERFSLILESASTNQTSMYLCASSPIGTSGRKTQYFGPGTRLLVL.

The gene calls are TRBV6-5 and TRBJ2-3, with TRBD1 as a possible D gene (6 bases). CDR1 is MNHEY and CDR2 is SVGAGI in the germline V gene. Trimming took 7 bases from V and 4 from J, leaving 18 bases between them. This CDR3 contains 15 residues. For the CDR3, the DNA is TGTGCCAGCACCCCCGCGGCAGGGGTCGCAGATACGCAGTATTTT. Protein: CASTPAAGVADTQYF.

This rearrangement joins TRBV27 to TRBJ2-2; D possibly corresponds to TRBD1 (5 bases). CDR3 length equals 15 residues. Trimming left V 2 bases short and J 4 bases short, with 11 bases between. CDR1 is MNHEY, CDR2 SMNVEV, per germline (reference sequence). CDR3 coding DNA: TGTGCCAGCAGTTTAATCGGCAGGGTCACCGGGGAGCTGTTTTTT. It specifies CASSLIGRVTGELFF.

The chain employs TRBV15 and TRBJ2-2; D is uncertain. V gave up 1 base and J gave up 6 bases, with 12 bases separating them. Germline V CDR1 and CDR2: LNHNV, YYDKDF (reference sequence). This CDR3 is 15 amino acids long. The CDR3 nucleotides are TGTGCCACCAGCAGAGTGTCAGGTATCGCCGGGGAGCTGTTTTTT. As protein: CATSRVSGIAGELFF.

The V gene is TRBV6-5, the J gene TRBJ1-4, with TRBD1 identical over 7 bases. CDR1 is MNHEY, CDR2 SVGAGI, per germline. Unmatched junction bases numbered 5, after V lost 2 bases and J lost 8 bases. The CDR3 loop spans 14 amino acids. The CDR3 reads CASSYDRAGEKLFF. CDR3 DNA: TGTGCCAGCAGTTACGACAGGGCCGGGGAAAAACTGTTTTTT.

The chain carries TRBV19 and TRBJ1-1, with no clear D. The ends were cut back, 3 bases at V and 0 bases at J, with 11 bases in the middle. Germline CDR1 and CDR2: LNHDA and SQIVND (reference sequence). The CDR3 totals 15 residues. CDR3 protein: CASSISAGLNTEAFF. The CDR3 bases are TGTGCCAGTAGTATCTCCGCGGGGTTGAACACTGAAGCTTTCTTT.

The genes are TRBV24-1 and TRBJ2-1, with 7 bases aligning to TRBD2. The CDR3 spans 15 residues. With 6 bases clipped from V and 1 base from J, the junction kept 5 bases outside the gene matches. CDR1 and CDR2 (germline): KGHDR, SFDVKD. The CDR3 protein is CATSSAGVSYNEQFF. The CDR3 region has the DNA TGTGCCACCAGTTCGGCGGGGGTATCCTACAATGAGCAGTTCTTC.

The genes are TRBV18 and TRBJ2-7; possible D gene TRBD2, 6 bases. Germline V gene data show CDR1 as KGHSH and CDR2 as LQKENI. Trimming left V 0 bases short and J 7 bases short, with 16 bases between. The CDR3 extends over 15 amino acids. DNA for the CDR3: TGTGCCAGCTCACCACCTGGAGGGGCAATACGGGAGCAGTACTTC. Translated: CASSPPGGAIREQYF.

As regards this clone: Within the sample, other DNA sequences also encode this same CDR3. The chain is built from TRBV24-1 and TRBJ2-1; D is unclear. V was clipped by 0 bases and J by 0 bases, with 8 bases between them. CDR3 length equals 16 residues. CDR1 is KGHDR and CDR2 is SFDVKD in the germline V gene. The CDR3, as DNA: TGTGCCACCAGTGATTTGACAGAAAGCTCCTACAATGAGCAGTTCTTC. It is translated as CATSDLTESSYNEQFF.

The CDR3 DNA reads as TGTGCCAGCAGTTACTCGAGGGGCGGGAGGCAGACCCAGTACTTC. The encoded protein is CASSYSRGGRQTQYF. This chain connects TRBV6-5 to TRBJ2-5; 8 bases are shared with TRBD2. After removal of 0 bases from V and 6 bases from J, the junction contained 6 bases not matched to a gene. This CDR3 region has 15 residues. Per germline, CDR1 MNHEY and CDR2 SVGAGI.